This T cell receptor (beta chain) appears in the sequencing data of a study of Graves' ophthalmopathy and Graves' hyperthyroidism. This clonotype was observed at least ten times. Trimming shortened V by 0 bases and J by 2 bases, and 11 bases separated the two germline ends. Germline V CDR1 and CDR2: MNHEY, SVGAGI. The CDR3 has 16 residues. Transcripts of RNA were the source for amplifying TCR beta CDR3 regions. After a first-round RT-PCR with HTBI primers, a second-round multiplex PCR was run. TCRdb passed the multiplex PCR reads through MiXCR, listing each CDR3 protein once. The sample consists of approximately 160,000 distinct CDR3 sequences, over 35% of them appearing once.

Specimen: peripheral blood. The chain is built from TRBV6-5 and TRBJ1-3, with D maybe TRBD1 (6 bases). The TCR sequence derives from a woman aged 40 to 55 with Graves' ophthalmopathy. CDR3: CASSYSIGTTGNTIYF. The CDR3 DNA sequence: TGTGCCAGCAGTTACTCTATCGGGACAACTGGAAACACCATATATTTT.